A selection of T cell receptor beta chains follows, all from one sample in a study of T-cell memory formation after mild COVID-19. TCRdb reprocessed the 5' RACE reads via MiXCR and lists one record per CDR3 protein. The sample has about 470,000 distinct CDR3 sequences; 15% to 20% are singletons. The material sequenced was PBMCs or a T cell subset sorted from them (not recorded which). These receptors all come from an adult woman who had mild COVID-19 (a few samples of this study predate the infection). Cell type and time point are not known. Both conserved end residues are part of each CDR3. D genes are given only for firm matches. Clone size appears in some rows only: once, few, many, or a class for an expanded clone.

TGTGCCAGCAGCGCACCCTCGGTAGCGGGCTACAATGAGCAGTTCTTC,CASSAPSVAGYNEQFF,TRBJ2-1,NA,TRBV7-9,TRBD2
TGCGCCAGCAGCCAACTCTTGGACAGGGCACTAGCCAAAAACATTCAGTACTTC,CASSQLLDRALAKNIQYF,TRBJ2-4,NA,TRBV4-1,TRBD1
TGCGCCAGCAGCCCCGAGCAGCACTCCTACGAGCAGTACTTC,CASSPEQHSYEQYF,TRBJ2-7,NA,TRBV5-1,NA
TGTGCCAGTAGTATCTCTCGGGACGACGAGCAGTACTTC,CASSISRDDEQYF,TRBJ2-7,few,TRBV19,NA
TGTGCCAGCGCCCGGGACGTGGACTACGAGCAGTACTTC,CASARDVDYEQYF,TRBJ2-7,few,TRBV6-2/TRBV6-3,NA
TGTGCCAGCAGCCGGATAGCGGGGGCCTTGCACACAGATACGCAGTATTTT,CASSRIAGALHTDTQYF,TRBJ2-3,NA,TRBV14,TRBD2
TGTGCCAGCACACCGGGACTAGCGGGAGGGGCCTCCTACGAGCAGTACTTC,CASTPGLAGGASYEQYF,TRBJ2-7,NA,TRBV12-3/TRBV12-4,TRBD2
TGCAGTGCCAGGTTACAGGGGAAGGTGAATTCACCCCTCCACTTT,CSARLQGKVNSPLHF,TRBJ1-6,NA,TRBV20-1,TRBD1
TGCAGCGTTGAAGAAAGCGGACAGACCCAGTACTTC,CSVEESGQTQYF,TRBJ2-5,NA,TRBV29-1,NA
TGTGCCTCCTCGTCGGGAGGGTACCAAGAGACCCAGTACTTC,CASSSGGYQETQYF,TRBJ2-5,many,TRBV24-1,TRBD2
TGTGCCAGCAGCGAAAGGACAGGGGGACGAGATACGCAGTATTTT,CASSERTGGRDTQYF,TRBJ2-3,NA,TRBV27,TRBD1
TGTGCCAGCAGCCCGCCGGCAGTCGCCGACACTGAAGCTTTCTTT,CASSPPAVADTEAFF,TRBJ1-1,NA,TRBV5-5,NA
TGCAGTGCTAGCAGGACAGGGGGCGGTGAGCAGTTCTTC,CSASRTGGGEQFF,TRBJ2-1,NA,TRBV20-1,TRBD1
TGTGCCAGCAGCAAGCTAATACAGGGCTATAGCAATCAGCCCCAGCATTTT,CASSKLIQGYSNQPQHF,TRBJ1-5,NA,TRBV27,NA
TGTGCCAGCAGCTCGGTCGCTGCGAATGAGCAGTTCTTC,CASSSVAANEQFF,TRBJ2-1,NA,TRBV5-5,NA
TGTGCCAGCAGCTTAGTGGGGGGAGAAGCCAAAAACATTCAGTACTTC,CASSLVGGEAKNIQYF,TRBJ2-4,few,TRBV7-9,NA
TGCAGTGCTAGTATGCAGTATAGCAATCAGCCCCAGCATTTT,CSASMQYSNQPQHF,TRBJ1-5,few,TRBV20-1,NA
TGTGCCAGCAGTTCCGCTAGCGGGAGCCGTGGCGAGCAGTACTTC,CASSSASGSRGEQYF,TRBJ2-7,NA,TRBV12-3/TRBV12-4,TRBD2
TGTGCCAGCAGCGGGGGACAGGGGAATTACAATGAGCAGTTCTTC,CASSGGQGNYNEQFF,TRBJ2-1,once,TRBV9,TRBD1
TGTGCCAGCAGCCCAAAGCGGGGGGGCCCCTACAATGAGCAGTTCTTC,CASSPKRGGPYNEQFF,TRBJ2-1,NA,TRBV11-2,TRBD2
TGTGCCAGCAGCGGGAGGTCGCAGGCCCTTGAAAACGAGCAGTACTTC,CASSGRSQALENEQYF,TRBJ2-7,NA,TRBV9,NA
TGTGCCACCAGTGGAGGTAAAGGCGGCGCTGAAGCTTTCTTT,CATSGGKGGAEAFF,TRBJ1-1,few,TRBV24-1,NA
TGTGCCAGCAGCCAAGAGCTGGGGGCACGGGAGACCCAGTACTTC,CASSQELGARETQYF,TRBJ2-5,NA,TRBV4-2,NA